The rows below give T cell receptor beta chains drawn from one sample of a study of shared clonotypes between healthy human individuals. Sequenced by immunoSEQ multiplex PCR; TCRdb stores in-frame clones only, minus some. This sample has 2,500,000 or so clones; just under 95% occur once, and the top ten carry 0.37%. Sequencing was carried out using naive CD4+ T cells from PBMCs. Receptors originate from a man aged 18 to 35 in good health. Some clones in this sample may be carry-over from other donors' samples. Each CDR3 is given with its conserved first and last residue. The order of the fields is clone size, D gene, V gene, J gene, CDR3 protein, CDR3 DNA. A D gene is named only where the DNA matches it firmly. Only part of the rows carry a size: once, few, many, or a class if the clone is expanded.

NA	TRBD1	TRBV5-1	TRBJ2-3	CASSSGTVTDTQYF	TGCGCCAGCAGCTCCGGGACAGTCACAGATACGCAGTATTTT
once	TRBD1	TRBV7-9	TRBJ2-1	CASSRPGQGINEQFF	TGTGCCAGCAGCCGCCCGGGACAGGGGATCAATGAGCAGTTCTTC
NA	TRBD1	TRBV19	TRBJ1-2	CASSQGTGGYTF	TGTGCCAGTTCACAGGGGACGGGGGGCTACACCTTC
NA	TRBD1	TRBV7-8	TRBJ2-7	CASSSTTGSYEQYF	TGTGCCAGCAGCTCGACGACAGGGTCCTACGAGCAGTACTTC
NA	NA	TRBV15	TRBJ1-2	CATSRGGGESYTF	TGTGCCACCAGCAGAGGGGGAGGGGAGAGCTACACCTTC
NA	NA	TRBV5-4	TRBJ2-7	CASSLIGRSSYEQYF	TGTGCCAGCAGCCTGATAGGCCGTAGCTCCTACGAGCAGTACTTC
NA	NA	TRBV11-2	TRBJ1-1	CASSWVGGGLNTEAFF	TGTGCCAGCAGCTGGGTAGGGGGAGGGTTGAACACTGAAGCTTTCTTT
NA	NA	TRBV29-1	TRBJ2-3	CSAMNSRDTQYF	TGCAGCGCCATGAACAGTCGGGATACGCAGTATTTT
NA	NA	TRBV7-3	TRBJ1-1	CASSPEALTEAFF	TGTGCCAGCAGCCCAGAGGCCCTGACTGAAGCTTTCTTT
NA	NA	TRBV5-1	TRBJ1-1	CASSFISRGAHTEAFF	TGCGCCAGCAGCTTTATATCTCGAGGGGCCCACACTGAAGCTTTCTTT
NA	TRBD1	TRBV7-9	TRBJ1-2	CASSLAAQGGTF	TGTGCCAGCAGCCTAGCCGCCCAGGGGGGCACCTTC
NA	TRBD1	TRBV27	TRBJ2-3	CASSTPDRDSLKSYSTDTQYF	TGTGCCAGCAGTACACCGGACCGGGACAGCCTAAAATCCTATAGCACAGATACGCAGTATTTT
once	TRBD2	TRBV5-1	TRBJ2-7	CATGSGRTYEQYF	TGCGCCACCGGTAGCGGGAGGACCTACGAGCAGTACTTC
NA	TRBD2	TRBV6-6	TRBJ2-5	CASRRLLAGGETQYF	TGTGCCAGCAGGAGGCTACTAGCGGGAGGAGAGACCCAGTACTTC
NA	NA	TRBV27	TRBJ2-7	CASSLLQGGGLEQYF	TGTGCCAGCAGTTTACTGCAGGGCGGTGGGTTAGAGCAGTACTTC
NA	NA	TRBV11-2	TRBJ2-5	CASSVGGPAQETQYF	TGTGCCAGCAGCGTAGGGGGACCCGCCCAAGAGACCCAGTACTTC
NA	NA	TRBV29-1	TRBJ1-2	CSANTGFYGYTF	TGCAGCGCTAACACAGGTTTCTATGGCTACACCTTC
NA	NA	TRBV2	TRBJ2-5	CASSDTRGPGTQYF	TGTGCCAGCAGTGACACCCGAGGACCGGGGACCCAGTACTTC
NA	NA	TRBV28	TRBJ2-6	CAGSKSGANVLTF	TGTGCCGGCTCGAAATCTGGGGCCAACGTCCTGACTTTC
NA	TRBD2	TRBV7-6	TRBJ2-1	CASSALSGGNNEQFF	TGTGCCAGCAGCGCTCTTAGCGGGGGGAACAATGAGCAGTTCTTC
NA	NA	TRBV5-4	TRBJ2-2	CASSLGLDTGELFF	TGTGCCAGCAGCTTGGGACTCGACACCGGGGAGCTGTTTTTT
NA	TRBD2	TRBV7-9	TRBJ2-1	CASITLPGGSSYNEQFF	TGTGCCAGCATTACTTTACCCGGCGGGAGCTCCTACAATGAGCAGTTCTTC
NA	NA	TRBV27	TRBJ2-7	CASRWGISYEQYF	TGTGCCAGCAGGTGGGGAATCTCCTACGAGCAGTACTTC
NA	NA	TRBV7-9	TRBJ2-5	CASSLSPPGYQETQYF	TGTGCCAGCAGCTTATCTCCCCCAGGGTACCAAGAGACCCAGTACTTC
once	NA	TRBV7-8	TRBJ2-7	CASSLVGLNYEQYF	TGTGCCAGCAGCTTAGTGGGTCTCAACTACGAGCAGTACTTC
once	NA	TRBV20-1	TRBJ2-3	CSADTTDTQYF	TGCAGTGCCGACACCACAGATACGCAGTATTTT
NA	NA	TRBV27	TRBJ1-2	CASSYTGTNYGYTF	TGTGCCAGCAGCTATACCGGGACCAACTATGGCTACACCTTC
NA	NA	TRBV4-3	TRBJ2-1	CASSQGQSSYNEQFF	TGCGCCAGCAGCCAAGGCCAGAGCTCCTACAATGAGCAGTTCTTC
NA	NA	TRBV5-1	TRBJ2-5	CASSLQAQETQYF	TGCGCCAGCAGCTTGCAAGCTCAAGAGACCCAGTACTTC
NA	NA	TRBV6-5	TRBJ2-7	CASSETVGYEQYF	TGTGCCAGCAGTGAAACAGTGGGCTACGAGCAGTACTTC
NA	TRBD1	TRBV27	TRBJ1-2	CASRSSGGYYGYTF	TGTGCCAGCAGATCTTCAGGGGGCTACTATGGCTACACCTTC
once	NA	TRBV5-6	TRBJ1-5	CASSLVAEGNQPQHF	TGTGCCAGCAGCTTAGTGGCAGAAGGCAATCAGCCCCAGCATTTT
NA	NA	TRBV15	TRBJ2-7	CATSRDRAGYEQYF	TGTGCCACCAGCAGAGATCGGGCAGGATACGAGCAGTACTTC
NA	TRBD2	TRBV9	TRBJ2-5	CASSPRESSGRAGETQYF	TGTGCCAGCAGCCCCCGAGAGAGTAGCGGGAGGGCCGGAGAGACCCAGTACTTC
NA	NA	TRBV6-7	TRBJ2-1	CASREGEPDQNNEQFF	TGTGCCAGCAGGGAAGGGGAACCGGACCAAAACAATGAGCAGTTCTTC
NA	NA	TRBV9	TRBJ1-6	CASSVSARVGNSPLHF	TGTGCCAGCAGCGTTTCGGCCAGGGTCGGTAATTCACCCCTCCACTTT
NA	NA	TRBV25-1	TRBJ1-1	CASTRDMNTEAFF	TGTGCCAGCACCAGGGACATGAACACTGAAGCTTTCTTT
NA	NA	TRBV28	TRBJ1-5	CASMRGWDNQPQHF	TGTGCCAGCATGCGGGGTTGGGACAATCAGCCCCAGCATTTT
NA	NA	TRBV7-6	TRBJ1-2	CASSLDGNYGYTF	TGTGCCAGCAGCCTCGACGGTAACTATGGCTACACCTTC
NA	NA	TRBV15	TRBJ2-1	CATSRRLLNEQFF	TGTGCCACCAGCAGAAGACTACTGAATGAGCAGTTCTTC
NA	NA	TRBV30	TRBJ2-3	CAWSDYTQGRSGTDTQYF	TGTGCCTGGAGTGATTACACACAGGGTCGATCGGGGACAGATACGCAGTATTTT
NA	NA	TRBV5-1	TRBJ2-3	CASGAAVGDTQYF	TGCGCCAGCGGAGCGGCAGTGGGGGATACGCAGTATTTT
NA	TRBD2	TRBV28	TRBJ2-1	CASSLSHREGNEQFF	TGTGCCAGCAGTTTATCGCATCGGGAGGGCAATGAGCAGTTCTTC
once	NA	TRBV5-6	TRBJ1-4	CASSRIPGATNEKLFF	TGTGCCAGCAGCCGGATACCGGGGGCAACTAATGAAAAACTGTTTTTT
NA	TRBD2	TRBV28	TRBJ2-7	CASSPPGGVYEQYF	TGTGCCAGCAGTCCCCCCGGGGGGGTCTACGAGCAGTACTTC
NA	NA	TRBV5-5	TRBJ1-2	CASSLTGRGTNYGYTF	TGTGCCAGCAGCTTGACGGGAAGGGGGACTAACTATGGCTACACCTTC
NA	NA	TRBV5-4	TRBJ2-1	CASSLGERNEQFF	TGTGCCAGCAGCTTGGGAGAAAGGAATGAGCAGTTCTTC
NA	NA	TRBV19	TRBJ2-7	CASSVTGTSEQYF	TGTGCCAGTAGTGTAACAGGGACCAGCGAGCAGTACTTC
NA	NA	TRBV7-9	TRBJ1-4	CASSPGFPGNEKLFF	TGTGCCAGCAGCCCCGGGTTCCCGGGGAATGAAAAACTGTTTTTT
NA	NA	TRBV6-6	TRBJ1-5	CASSRNQPQHF	TGTGCCAGCAGTCGTAATCAGCCCCAGCATTTT
few	NA	TRBV5-1	TRBJ1-1	CASSFDRNTEAFF	TGCGCCAGCAGCTTTGACAGAAACACTGAAGCTTTCTTT
NA	TRBD2	TRBV7-9	TRBJ2-3	CASSSGLAGTDTQYF	TGTGCCAGCAGCTCTGGACTAGCGGGAACAGATACGCAGTATTTT
NA	NA	TRBV11-2	TRBJ1-1	CASSLASWGQAVSAFF	TGTGCCAGCAGCTTAGCGTCTTGGGGCCAGGCGGTATCGGCTTTCTTT
NA	NA	TRBV7-3	TRBJ2-1	CASSPQTSSYNEQFF	TGTGCCAGCAGCCCCCAGACTAGCTCCTACAATGAGCAGTTCTTC
once	TRBD1	TRBV28	TRBJ1-2	CASKQGQGAYGYTF	TGTGCCAGCAAACAGGGACAGGGGGCCTATGGCTACACCTTC